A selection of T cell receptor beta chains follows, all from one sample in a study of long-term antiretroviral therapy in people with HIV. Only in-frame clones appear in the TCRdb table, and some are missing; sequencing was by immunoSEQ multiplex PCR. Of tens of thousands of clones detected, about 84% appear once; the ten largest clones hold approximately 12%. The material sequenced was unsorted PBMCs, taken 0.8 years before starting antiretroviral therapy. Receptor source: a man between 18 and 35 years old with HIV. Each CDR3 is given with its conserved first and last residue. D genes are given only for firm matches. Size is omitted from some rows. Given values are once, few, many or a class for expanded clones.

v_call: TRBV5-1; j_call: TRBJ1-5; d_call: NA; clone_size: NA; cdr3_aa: CASSLAGGEVQPQHF; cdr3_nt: TGCGCCAGCAGCTTGGCGGGGGGCGAAGTACAGCCCCAGCATTTT
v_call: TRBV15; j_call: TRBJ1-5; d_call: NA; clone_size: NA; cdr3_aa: CATSRDRYSNQPQHF; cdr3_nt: TGTGCCACCAGCAGAGATCGGTATAGCAATCAGCCCCAGCATTTT
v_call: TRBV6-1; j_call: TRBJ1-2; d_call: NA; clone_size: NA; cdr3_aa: CASRELGTAGYGYTF; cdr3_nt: TGTGCCAGCAGAGAGTTAGGGACTGCAGGCTATGGCTACACCTTC
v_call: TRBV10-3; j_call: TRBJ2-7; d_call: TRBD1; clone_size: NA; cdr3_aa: CAMGTGDSEQYF; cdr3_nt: TGTGCCATGGGGACAGGGGATTCCGAGCAGTACTTC
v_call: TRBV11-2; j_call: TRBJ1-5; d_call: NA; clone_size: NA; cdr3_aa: CASSSEPGRGQYQPQHF; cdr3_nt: TGTGCCAGCAGCTCCGAACCGGGACGGGGTCAATACCAGCCCCAGCATTTT
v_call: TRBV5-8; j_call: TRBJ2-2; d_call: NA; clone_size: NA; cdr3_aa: CASSSSPGRRRANTGELFF; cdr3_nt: TGTGCCAGCAGCTCTAGCCCGGGTCGACGGAGAGCGAACACCGGGGAGCTGTTTTTT
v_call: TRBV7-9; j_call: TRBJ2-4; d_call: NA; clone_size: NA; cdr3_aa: CASSRLGLAKNIQYF; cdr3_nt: TGTGCCAGCAGTCGACTAGGCCTAGCCAAAAACATTCAGTACTTC
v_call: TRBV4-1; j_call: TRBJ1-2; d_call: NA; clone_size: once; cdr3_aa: CASSQEPRGGAGYTF; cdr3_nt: TGCGCCAGCAGCCAAGAGCCCCGAGGGGGGGCCGGCTACACCTTC
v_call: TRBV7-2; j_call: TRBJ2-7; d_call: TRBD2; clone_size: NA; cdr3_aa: CASSLGRGDSYEQYF; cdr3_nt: TGTGCCAGCAGCCTCGGTCGGGGGGATAGCTACGAGCAGTACTTC
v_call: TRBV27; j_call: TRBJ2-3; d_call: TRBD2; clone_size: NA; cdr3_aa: CASSLLLAGGTDTQYF; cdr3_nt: TGTGCCAGCAGTTTATTACTAGCGGGGGGGACAGATACGCAGTATTTT
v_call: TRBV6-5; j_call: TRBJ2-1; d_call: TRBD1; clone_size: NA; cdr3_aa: CASKLRDRGYNEQFF; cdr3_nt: TGTGCCAGCAAACTCCGGGACAGGGGGTACAATGAGCAGTTCTTC
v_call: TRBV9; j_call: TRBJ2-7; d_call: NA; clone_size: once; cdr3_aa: CASSPHRVTSYEQYF; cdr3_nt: TGTGCCAGCAGCCCCCACCGGGTAACTTCCTACGAGCAGTACTTC
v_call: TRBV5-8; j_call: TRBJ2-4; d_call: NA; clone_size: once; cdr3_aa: CASSRLEVQNIQYF; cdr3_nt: TGTGCCAGCAGCCGACTGGAGGTTCAAAACATTCAGTACTTC
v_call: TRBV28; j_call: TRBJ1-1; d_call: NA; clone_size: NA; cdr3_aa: CASTASGALDTEAFF; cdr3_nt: TGTGCCAGCACTGCGTCCGGGGCACTGGACACTGAAGCTTTCTTT
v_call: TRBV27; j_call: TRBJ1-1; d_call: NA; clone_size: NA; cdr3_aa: CASSLLGGTEAFF; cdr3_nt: TGTGCCAGCAGCCTGTTAGGGGGCACTGAAGCTTTCTTT
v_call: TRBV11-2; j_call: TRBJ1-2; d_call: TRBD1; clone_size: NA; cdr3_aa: CASSPGTGYGYTF; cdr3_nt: TGTGCCAGCAGCCCGGGGACAGGGTACGGCTACACCTTC
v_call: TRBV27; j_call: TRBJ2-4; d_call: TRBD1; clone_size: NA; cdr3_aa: CASSGNDRGPRDF; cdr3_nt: TGTGCCAGCAGCGGGAACGACAGGGGACCGAGGGACTTC
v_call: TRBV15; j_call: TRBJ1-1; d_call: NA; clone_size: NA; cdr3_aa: CATGTRVTGTEAFF; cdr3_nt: TGTGCCACCGGAACAAGGGTAACTGGGACTGAAGCTTTCTTT
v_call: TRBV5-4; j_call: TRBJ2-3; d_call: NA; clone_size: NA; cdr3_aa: CASSIPADGADTQYF; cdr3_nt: TGTGCCAGCAGCATCCCCGCGGACGGGGCAGATACGCAGTATTTT
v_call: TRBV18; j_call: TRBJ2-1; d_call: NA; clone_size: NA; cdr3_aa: CASSPPGSPGNEQFF; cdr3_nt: TGTGCCAGCTCACCACCGGGCAGCCCGGGGAATGAGCAGTTCTTC